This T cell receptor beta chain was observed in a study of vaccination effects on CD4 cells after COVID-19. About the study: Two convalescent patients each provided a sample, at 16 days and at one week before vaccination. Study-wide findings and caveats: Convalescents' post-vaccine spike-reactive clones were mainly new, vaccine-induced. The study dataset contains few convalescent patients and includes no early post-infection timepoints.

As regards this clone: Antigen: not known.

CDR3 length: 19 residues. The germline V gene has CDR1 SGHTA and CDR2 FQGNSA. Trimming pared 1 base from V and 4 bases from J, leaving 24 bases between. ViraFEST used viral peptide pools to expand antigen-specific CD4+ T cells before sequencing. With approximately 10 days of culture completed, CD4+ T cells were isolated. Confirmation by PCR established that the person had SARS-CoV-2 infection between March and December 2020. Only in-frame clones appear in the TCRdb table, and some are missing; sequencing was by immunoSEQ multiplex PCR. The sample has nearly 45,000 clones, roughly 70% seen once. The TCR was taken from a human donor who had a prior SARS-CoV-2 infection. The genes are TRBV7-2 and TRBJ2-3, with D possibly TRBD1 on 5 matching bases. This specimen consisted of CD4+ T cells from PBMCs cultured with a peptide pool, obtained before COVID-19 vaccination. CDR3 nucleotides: TGTGCCAGCAGCTTAGATGGGGTGGGGCCTCCCTCTAATGCAGATACGCAGTATTTT. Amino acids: CASSLDGVGPPSNADTQYF. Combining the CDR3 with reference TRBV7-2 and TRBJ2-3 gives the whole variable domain GAGVSQSPSNKVTEKGKDVELRCDPISGHTALYWYRQSLGQGLEFLIYFQGNSAPDKSGLPSDRFSAERTGGSVSTLTIQRTQQEDSAVYLCASSLDGVGPPSNADTQYFGPGTRLTVL.